Below, one TCR beta chain is given with its context. Antigen specificity is unknown. The data were obtained in a study of shared clonotypes between healthy human individuals. Broader study findings: Non-shared clonotypes showed lower generation probabilities than clonotypes common to all four donors.

Only in-frame clones appear in the TCRdb table, and some are missing; sequencing was by immunoSEQ multiplex PCR. This sample yields over a million clones, of which over 95% are seen a single time; approximately 1.1% belongs to the top ten. The germline V gene encodes CDR1 MDHEN and CDR2 SYDVKM. V gave up 5 bases and J gave up 0 bases, with 5 bases separating them. The CDR3 has 13 residues. Donors, healthy HIV-negative adults, lacked recent acute infections or vaccinations. Nashville, Tennessee was home to all donors, each a Caucasian adult. The genes are TRBV28 and TRBJ2-4; D not resolved. Sequenced: naive CD4+ T cells sorted from blood. As for subset: CD45RA+ positively selected. This receptor was taken from a young man in good health. For the CDR3, the DNA is TGTGCCAGCAGTGAGCTAGCCAAAAACATTCAGTACTTC. Translation: CASSELAKNIQYF.